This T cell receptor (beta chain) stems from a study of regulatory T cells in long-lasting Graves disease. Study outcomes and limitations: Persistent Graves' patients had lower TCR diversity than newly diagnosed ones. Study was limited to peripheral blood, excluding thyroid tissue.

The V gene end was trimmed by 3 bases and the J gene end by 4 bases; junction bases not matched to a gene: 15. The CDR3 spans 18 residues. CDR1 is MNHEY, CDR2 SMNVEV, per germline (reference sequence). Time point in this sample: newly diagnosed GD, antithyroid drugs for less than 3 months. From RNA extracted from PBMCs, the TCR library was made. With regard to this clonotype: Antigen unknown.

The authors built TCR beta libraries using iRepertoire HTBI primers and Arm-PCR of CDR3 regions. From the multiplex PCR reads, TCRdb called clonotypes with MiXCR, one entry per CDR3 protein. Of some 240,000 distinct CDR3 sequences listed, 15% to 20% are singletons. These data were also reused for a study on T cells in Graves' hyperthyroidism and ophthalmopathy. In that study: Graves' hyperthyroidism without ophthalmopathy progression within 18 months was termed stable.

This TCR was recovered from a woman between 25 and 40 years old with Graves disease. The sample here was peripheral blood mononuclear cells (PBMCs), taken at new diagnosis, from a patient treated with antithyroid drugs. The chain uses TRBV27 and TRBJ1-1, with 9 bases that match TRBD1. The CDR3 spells CASSFRPTRDRVGTEAFF. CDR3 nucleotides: TGTGCCAGCAGTTTTAGGCCGACCCGGGACAGGGTTGGCACTGAAGCTTTCTTT.